One and the same sample provided the 15 T cell receptor beta chains below, sequenced in a study of sequential checkpoint blockade in melanoma. Documented treatment: randomized to nivolumab then ipilimumab (arm A) or the reverse (arm B). Sequencing used immunoSEQ multiplex PCR; TCRdb keeps in-frame clones, though not all of them. The sample has 2,000 or so clones, more than 20% seen once. Material: tumor tissue (inferred from file names), obtained from a patient given nivolumab and ipilimumab in sequence. These receptors originate from a human donor with melanoma.

By share, this clone ranks as medium-sized. At the DNA level, this CDR3 is encoded by other sequences in the same sample as well. This sequence joins TRBV9 and TRBJ2-6, with TRBD1 identical over 10 bases. Germline CDR1 reads SGDLS; CDR2 reads YYNGEE. The CDR3 sequence is 18 residues long. The J segment lost 0 bases and the V segment lost 4 bases, leaving 7 bases of the junction unmatched. The CDR3 region is CASSSRTGGSSGANVLTF. CDR3 sequence (DNA): TGTGCCAGCAGCTCTCGGACAGGGGGTAGCTCTGGGGCCAACGTCCTGACTTTC.

This clone was detected only a few times. The chain joins TRBV6-8 to TRBJ2-2; either TRBD1 or TRBD2 may supply D (5 bases each). V was pared by 8 bases and J by 7 bases, with 14 bases between. Germline CDR1 reads MNHGY; CDR2 reads SAAAGT. The CDR3 is 13 amino acids. The CDR3 nucleotides read TGTGCCAGCCAGAGGGGTGGTGTCGGGGAGCTGTTTTTT. Translation gives CASQRGGVGELFF.

The chain has TRBV19 and TRBJ1-1; D is unresolved. Germline V gene sequence: CDR1 LNHDA, CDR2 SQIVND (reference sequence). Trimming pared 7 bases from V and 1 base from J, leaving 16 bases between. The CDR3 runs 15 residues. CDR3 nucleotide sequence: TGTGCCAGTAACCCCTGGCCGAGACAGAACACTGAAGCTTTCTTT. Amino acids: CASNPWPRQNTEAFF.

This chain joins TRBV25-1 and TRBJ2-5, with D unresolved. The CDR3 is 14 residues long. CDR1 is MGHDK, CDR2 SYGVNS, per germline. V lost 2 bases and J 5 bases, leaving 12 bases between the germline ends. The CDR3 reads CASSEAGAPETQYF. DNA for the CDR3: TGTGCCAGCAGTGAAGCCGGAGCGCCGGAGACCCAGTACTTC.

This clone was counted only a few times. The V gene is TRBV9, the J gene TRBJ1-3; no clear D gene. V lost 4 bases and J 4 bases, leaving 9 bases between the germline ends. Germline CDR1 reads SGDLS; CDR2 reads YYNGEE. The CDR3 length is 13 residues. CDR3 sequence (DNA): TGTGCCAGCAGCCTCACAGAAGGAAACACCATATATTTT. Its protein is CASSLTEGNTIYF. The full variable domain, rest sourced from reference TRBV9 and TRBJ1-3, is DSGVTQTPKHLITATGQRVTLRCSPRSGDLSVYWYQQSLDQGLQFLIQYYNGEERAKGNILERFSAQQFPDLHSELNLSSLELGDSALYFCASSLTEGNTIYFGEGSWLTVV.

This clone has more than one count but fewer than ten. CDR3 nucleotides: TGTGCCGTCATGCCACCCCGGACGAAAGCTTTCTTT. Translated: CAVMPPRTKAFF. This chain joins TRBV6-8 and TRBJ1-1; D remains ambiguous. Trimming cost V 11 bases and J 9 bases, with 19 bases left between them. The germline V gene has CDR1 MNHGY and CDR2 SAAAGT. This CDR3 is built from 12 residues.

The genes are TRBV18 and TRBJ2-2; 9 bases map to TRBD1. J gave up 6 bases and V 2 bases, and 7 bases lay outside the gene matches. CDR1 and CDR2 (germline): KGHSH, LQKENI. This CDR3 contains 16 residues. The CDR3 loop is CASSPNGQGFPGELFF. The CDR3 coding sequence is TGTGCCAGCTCACCAAACGGACAGGGGTTTCCCGGGGAGCTGTTTTTT.

This clone is labeled medium-sized. The chain recombines TRBV11-3 with TRBJ1-1, with unresolved D. Germline V gene sequence: CDR1 SGHNT, CDR2 YENEEA. V lost 5 bases, J lost 1 base, and 14 bases lay in between. This CDR3 contains 15 residues. In DNA form, the CDR3 reads TGTGCCAGCAGCCCCCGAAGATTGGGGAACACTGAAGCTTTCTTT. Translation: CASSPRRLGNTEAFF.

Relative to its sample, this clone is medium-sized. The rearrangement uses TRBV11-3 and TRBJ1-1, with a weak D call TRBD1 (5 bases). This CDR3 comprises 14 residues. Germline V gene data show CDR1 as SGHNT and CDR2 as YENEEA. The ends were cut back, 5 bases at V and 4 bases at J, with 14 bases in the middle. The CDR3 DNA follows: TGTGCCAGCAGCCACCCTAGGGGAGGCACTGAAGCTTTCTTT. Translation gives CASSHPRGGTEAFF.

In its sample, this clone ranks as medium-sized. The rearrangement joins TRBV4-1 to TRBJ2-3; tentatively, D is TRBD1 (6 bases). Germline lookup yields CDR1 MGHRA and CDR2 YSYEKL. This CDR3 has 16 amino acids. With 4 bases removed from V and 4 bases from J, the gap between germline ends came to 18 bases. CDR3 sequence reads: CASSPTGQPGSDTQYF. As DNA, the CDR3 is TGCGCCAGCAGCCCAACCGGACAGCCAGGCTCAGATACGCAGTATTTT.

This clone is termed medium-sized. This sequence joins TRBV11-3 and TRBJ2-2; 8 bases are a match to TRBD2. With 5 bases clipped from V and 4 bases from J, the junction kept 9 bases outside the gene matches. This CDR3 is 16 amino acids long. Germline CDR1 SGHNT, CDR2 YENEEA. The CDR3, as DNA: TGTGCCAGCAGCCCACAAGCGGGAGATCCCACCGGGGAGCTGTTTTTT. Its protein is CASSPQAGDPTGELFF.

This clone was counted between two and nine times. This chain joins TRBV28 and TRBJ2-7; the match to TRBD2 covers 7 bases. Per germline, CDR1 MDHEN and CDR2 SYDVKM. The CDR3 contains 17 residues. The trim removed 5 bases at V and 3 bases at J, leaving 16 bases unmatched. The CDR3: CASSGGWGRAIDYEQYF. Written as DNA, the CDR3 is TGTGCCAGCAGTGGGGGTTGGGGGAGGGCTATCGACTACGAGCAGTACTTC. The full variable domain, with the rest looked up from reference TRBV28 and TRBJ2-7, is DVKVTQSSRYLVKRTGEKVFLECVQDMDHENMFWYRQDPGLGLRLIYFSYDVKMKEKGDIPEGYSVSREKKERFSLILESASTNQTSMYLCASSGGWGRAIDYEQYFGPGTRLTVT.

Relative to its sample, this clone is medium-sized. The CDR3 reads CASSLSPGGPPYNEQFF. In DNA, the CDR3 is TGTGCCAGCAGCTTATCCCCGGGAGGGCCGCCCTACAATGAGCAGTTCTTC. The chain links TRBV11-3 to TRBJ2-1; 8 bases align to TRBD2. This CDR3 is 17 amino acids long. V lost 2 bases to trimming and J lost 2 bases; unmatched junction nucleotides: 8. Germline-derived CDR1 and CDR2 are SGHNT and YENEEA.

At least ten counts were recorded for this clone. J is TRBJ1-2 and V is TRBV7-2, with a tentative D call TRBD1 (5 bases). CDR1 SGHTA and CDR2 FQGNSA come from the germline V gene. This CDR3 is built from 13 residues. V lost 5 bases and J 4 bases, leaving 11 bases between the germline ends. CDR3 sequence (DNA): TGTGCCAGCAGCCGTCAGGGCACCTATGGCTACACCTTC. Its protein product is CASSRQGTYGYTF.

This clone was seen a handful of times. The rearrangement joins TRBV28 to TRBJ2-2, with D possibly being TRBD1 (6 bases). Germline loops: CDR1 MDHEN, CDR2 SYDVKM. With 3 bases removed from V and 1 base from J, the gap between germline ends came to 12 bases. The CDR3 is made up of 16 amino acids. CDR3 protein: CASSFRPGQNTGELFF. CDR3 nucleotides: TGTGCCAGCAGTTTTCGCCCGGGACAGAACACCGGGGAGCTGTTTTTT.